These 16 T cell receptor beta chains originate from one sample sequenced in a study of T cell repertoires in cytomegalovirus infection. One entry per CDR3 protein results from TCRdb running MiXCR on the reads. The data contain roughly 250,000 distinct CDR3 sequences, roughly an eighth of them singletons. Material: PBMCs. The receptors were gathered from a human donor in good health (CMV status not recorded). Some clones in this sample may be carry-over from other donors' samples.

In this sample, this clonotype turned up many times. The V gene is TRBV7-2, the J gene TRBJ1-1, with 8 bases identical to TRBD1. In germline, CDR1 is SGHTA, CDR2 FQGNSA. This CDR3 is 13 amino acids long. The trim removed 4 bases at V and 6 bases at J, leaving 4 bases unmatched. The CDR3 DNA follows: TGTGCCAGCAGCTCCCGGGACAGGCCTGAAGCTTTCTTT. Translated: CASSSRDRPEAFF.

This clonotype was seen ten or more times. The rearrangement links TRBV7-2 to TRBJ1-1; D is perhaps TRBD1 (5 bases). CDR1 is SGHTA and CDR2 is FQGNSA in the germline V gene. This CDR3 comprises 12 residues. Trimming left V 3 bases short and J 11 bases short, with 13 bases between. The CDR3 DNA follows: TGTGCCAGCAGCTTCAGTCGGGGGAATGCTTTCTTT. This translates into CASSFSRGNAFF.

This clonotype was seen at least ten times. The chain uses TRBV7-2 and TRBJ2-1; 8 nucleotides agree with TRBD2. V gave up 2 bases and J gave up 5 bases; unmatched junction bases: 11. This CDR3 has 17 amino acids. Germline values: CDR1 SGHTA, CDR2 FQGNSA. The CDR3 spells CASSLQVFFGGDNEQFF. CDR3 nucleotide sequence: TGTGCCAGCAGCTTACAAGTTTTCTTCGGGGGGGACAATGAGCAGTTCTTC. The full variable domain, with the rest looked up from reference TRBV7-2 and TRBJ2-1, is GAGVSQSPSNKVTEKGKDVELRCDPISGHTALYWYRQSLGQGLEFLIYFQGNSAPDKSGLPSDRFSAERTGGSVSTLTIQRTQQEDSAVYLCASSLQVFFGGDNEQFFGPGTRLTVL.

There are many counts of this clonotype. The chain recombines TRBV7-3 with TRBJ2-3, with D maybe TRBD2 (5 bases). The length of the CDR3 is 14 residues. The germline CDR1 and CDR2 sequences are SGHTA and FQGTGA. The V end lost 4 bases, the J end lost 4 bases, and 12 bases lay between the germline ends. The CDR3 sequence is CASSSGSSSDTQYF. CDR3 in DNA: TGTGCCAGCAGCTCGGGGAGCAGCTCAGATACGCAGTATTTT.

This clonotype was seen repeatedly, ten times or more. CDR3 residues: CASSGQSSNQPQHF. For the CDR3, the DNA is TGTGCCAGCAGCGGGCAGAGTAGCAATCAGCCCCAGCATTTT. The chain carries TRBV6-2 or TRBV6-3 and TRBJ1-5, with unresolved D. Germline V lookup: CDR1 MNHEY, CDR2 SVGEGT. This CDR3 region has 14 residues. Trimming removed 6 bases at V and 0 bases at J, with 9 bases between.

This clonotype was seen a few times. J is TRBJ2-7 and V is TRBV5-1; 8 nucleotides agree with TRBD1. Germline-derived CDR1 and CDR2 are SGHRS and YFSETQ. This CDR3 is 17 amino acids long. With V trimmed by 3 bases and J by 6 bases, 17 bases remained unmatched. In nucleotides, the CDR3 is TGCGCCAGCAGCTCCTACCGATCTTCCGGGACAGGTGGCGAGCAGTACTTC. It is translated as CASSSYRSSGTGGEQYF.

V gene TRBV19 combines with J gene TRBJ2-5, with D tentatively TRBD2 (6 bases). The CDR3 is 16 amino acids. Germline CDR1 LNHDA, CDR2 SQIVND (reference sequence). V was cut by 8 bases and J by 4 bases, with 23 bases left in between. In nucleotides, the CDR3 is TGTGCCAGTGCACGTGGGGGGTCCGGGATGACAGAGACCCAGTACTTC. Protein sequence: CASARGGSGMTETQYF.

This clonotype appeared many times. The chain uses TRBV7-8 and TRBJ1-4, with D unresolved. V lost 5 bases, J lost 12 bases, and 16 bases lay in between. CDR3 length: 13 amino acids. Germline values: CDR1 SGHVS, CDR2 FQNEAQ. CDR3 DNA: TGTGCCAGCAGCACCGGAGAGCCCGGCCAACTGTTTTTT. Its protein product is CASSTGEPGQLFF.

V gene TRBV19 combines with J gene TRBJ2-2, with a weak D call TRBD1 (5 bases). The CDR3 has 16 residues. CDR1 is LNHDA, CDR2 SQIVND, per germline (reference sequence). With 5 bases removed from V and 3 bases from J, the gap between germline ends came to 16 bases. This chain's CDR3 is CASSPRQRGYTGELFF. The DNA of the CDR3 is TGTGCCAGTAGTCCCCGCCAAAGGGGATACACCGGGGAGCTGTTTTTT.

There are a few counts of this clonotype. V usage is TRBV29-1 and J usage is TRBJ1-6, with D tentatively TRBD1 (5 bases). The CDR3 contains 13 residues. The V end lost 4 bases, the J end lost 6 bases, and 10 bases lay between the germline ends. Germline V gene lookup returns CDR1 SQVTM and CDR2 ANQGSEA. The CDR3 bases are TGCAGCGTTGGCGGGGGGAGTAATTCACCCCTCCACTTT. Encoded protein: CSVGGGSNSPLHF.

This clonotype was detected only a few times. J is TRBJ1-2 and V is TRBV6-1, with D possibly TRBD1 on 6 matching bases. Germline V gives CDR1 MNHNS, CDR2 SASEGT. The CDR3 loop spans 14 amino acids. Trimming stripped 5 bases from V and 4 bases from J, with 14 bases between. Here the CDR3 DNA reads TGTGCCAGCAGTTCCAGGGGCTCGGCCTATGGCTACACCTTC. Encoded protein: CASSSRGSAYGYTF.

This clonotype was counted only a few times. The CDR3 region has the DNA TGTGCCAGCAGCCTTTCAACTGACAGCTCCTACAATGAGCAGTTCTTC. Translating it yields CASSLSTDSSYNEQFF. The genes are TRBV7-3 and TRBJ2-1; D may be TRBD1 (5 bases). The length of the CDR3 is 16 residues. Trimming removed 5 bases from V and 0 bases from J, with 14 bases in between. Germline V lookup: CDR1 SGHTA, CDR2 FQGTGA.

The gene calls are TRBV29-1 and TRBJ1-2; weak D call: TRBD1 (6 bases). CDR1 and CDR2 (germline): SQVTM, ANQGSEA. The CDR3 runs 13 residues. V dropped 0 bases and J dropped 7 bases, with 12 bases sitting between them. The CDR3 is CSVEDLDSLGYTF. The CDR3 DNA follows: TGCAGCGTTGAAGATTTGGACAGCCTTGGCTACACCTTC.

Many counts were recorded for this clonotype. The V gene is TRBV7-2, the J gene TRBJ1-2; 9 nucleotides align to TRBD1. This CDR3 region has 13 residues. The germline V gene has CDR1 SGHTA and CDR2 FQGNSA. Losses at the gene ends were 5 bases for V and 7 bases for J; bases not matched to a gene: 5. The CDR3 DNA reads TGTGCCAGCAGCCGCGGGACAGGGTCTGGCTACACCTTC. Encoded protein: CASSRGTGSGYTF. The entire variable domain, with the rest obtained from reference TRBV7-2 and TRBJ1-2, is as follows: GAGVSQSPSNKVTEKGKDVELRCDPISGHTALYWYRQSLGQGLEFLIYFQGNSAPDKSGLPSDRFSAERTGGSVSTLTIQRTQQEDSAVYLCASSRGTGSGYTFGSGTRLTVV.

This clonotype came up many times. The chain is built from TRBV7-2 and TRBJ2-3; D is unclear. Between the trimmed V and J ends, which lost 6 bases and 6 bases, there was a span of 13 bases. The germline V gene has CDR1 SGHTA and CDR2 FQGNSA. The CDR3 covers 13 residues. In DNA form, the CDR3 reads TGTGCCAGCAGAACGGGCTTCCGGGATACGCAGTATTTT. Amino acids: CASRTGFRDTQYF.

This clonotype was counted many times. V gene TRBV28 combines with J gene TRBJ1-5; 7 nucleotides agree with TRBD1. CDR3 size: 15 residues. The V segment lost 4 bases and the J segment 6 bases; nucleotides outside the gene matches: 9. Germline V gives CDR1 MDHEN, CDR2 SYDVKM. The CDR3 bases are TGTGCCAGCAGTTCCACCCCGGGGACAGCTCAGCCCCAGCATTTT. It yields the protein CASSSTPGTAQPQHF. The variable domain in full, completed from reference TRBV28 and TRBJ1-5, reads DVKVTQSSRYLVKRTGEKVFLECVQDMDHENMFWYRQDPGLGLRLIYFSYDVKMKEKGDIPEGYSVSREKKERFSLILESASTNQTSMYLCASSSTPGTAQPQHFGDGTRLSIL.